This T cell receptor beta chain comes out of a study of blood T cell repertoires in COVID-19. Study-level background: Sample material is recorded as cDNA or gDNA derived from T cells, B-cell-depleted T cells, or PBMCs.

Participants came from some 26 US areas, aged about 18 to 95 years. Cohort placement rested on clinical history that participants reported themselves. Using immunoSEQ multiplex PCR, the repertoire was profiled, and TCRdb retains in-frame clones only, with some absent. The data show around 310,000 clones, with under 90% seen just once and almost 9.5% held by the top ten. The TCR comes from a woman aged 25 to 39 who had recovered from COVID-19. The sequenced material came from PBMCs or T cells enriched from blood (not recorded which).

The CDR3 is CASSQVGHQGPEAFF. DNA of the CDR3: TGTGCCAGCAGCCAAGTGGGGCATCAAGGCCCTGAAGCTTTCTTT. The V call is TRBV4-2, the J call TRBJ1-1; D might be TRBD1 (5 bases). V gave up 1 base and J gave up 6 bases, with 15 bases separating them. This CDR3 spans 15 amino acids. CDR1 is LGHNA, CDR2 YNFKEQ, per germline.